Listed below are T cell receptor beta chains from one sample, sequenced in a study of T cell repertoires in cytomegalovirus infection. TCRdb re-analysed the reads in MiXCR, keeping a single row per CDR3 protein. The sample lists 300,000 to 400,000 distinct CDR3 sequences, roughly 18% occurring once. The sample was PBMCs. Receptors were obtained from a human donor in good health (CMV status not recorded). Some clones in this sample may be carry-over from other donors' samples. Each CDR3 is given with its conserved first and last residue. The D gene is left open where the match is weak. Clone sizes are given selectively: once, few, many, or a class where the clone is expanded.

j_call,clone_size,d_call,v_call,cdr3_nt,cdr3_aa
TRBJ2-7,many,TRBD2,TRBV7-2,TGTGCCAGCAGCTTCGCCCGGACTAGCGGGGTGTCCTACGAGCAGTACTTC,CASSFARTSGVSYEQYF
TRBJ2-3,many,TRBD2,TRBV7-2,TGTGCCAGCAGCGCGACTAGCGGGGGAGGGAATACGCAGTATTTT,CASSATSGGGNTQYF
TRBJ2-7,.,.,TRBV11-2,TGTGCCAGCAGCTTCACTACCGGTCCCTACGAGCAGTACTTC,CASSFTTGPYEQYF
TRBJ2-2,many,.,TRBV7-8,TGTGCCAGCAGCCCCCGACTGCTTACCGGGGAGCTGTTTTTT,CASSPRLLTGELFF
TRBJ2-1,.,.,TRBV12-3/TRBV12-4,TGTGCCAGCAGTTTACGGCGCGAGCAGTTCTTC,CASSLRREQFF
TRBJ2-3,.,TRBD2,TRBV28,TGTGCCAGCAGTCCGACGGGGGTAGCGGGGTTAACTAGCACAGATACGCAGTATTTT,CASSPTGVAGLTSTDTQYF
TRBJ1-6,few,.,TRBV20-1,TGCAGTGCTCCCGCCTCGGGGCCCCTCCACTTT,CSAPASGPLHF
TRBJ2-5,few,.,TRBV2,TGTGCCAGCAGTGAAGCAGGGGGGAGAGAGACCCAGTACTTC,CASSEAGGRETQYF
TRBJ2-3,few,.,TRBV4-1,TGCGCCAGCAGCCAAGATACGGGAAAAGCTAGCGCAGATACGCAGTATTTT,CASSQDTGKASADTQYF
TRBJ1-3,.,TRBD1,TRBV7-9,TGTGCCAGCAGCTTGGACAGGGCAAACACCATATATTTT,CASSLDRANTIYF
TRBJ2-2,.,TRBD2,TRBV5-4,TGTGCCAGCAGCTTGGCCGCAGCGGGACGGACCGGGGAGCTGTTTTTT,CASSLAAAGRTGELFF
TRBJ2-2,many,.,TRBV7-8,TGTGCCAGCATCAACGCGGGAAGGTTCACCGGGGAGCTGTTTTTT,CASINAGRFTGELFF
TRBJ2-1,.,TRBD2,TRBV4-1,TGCGCCAGCAGTACTAGCGGGAAAGCTGAGCAGTTCTTC,CASSTSGKAEQFF
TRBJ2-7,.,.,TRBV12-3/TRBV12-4,TGTGCCAGCACCCAACTAAGAGGGCAGGGATGGTACGAGCAGTACTTC,CASTQLRGQGWYEQYF
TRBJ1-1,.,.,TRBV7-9,TGTGCCAGCAGCTTAAGGACGGGTGAAGCTTTCTTT,CASSLRTGEAFF
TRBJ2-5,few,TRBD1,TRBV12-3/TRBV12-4,TGTGCCAGCAGTTTAAGACAGGGGGATGAGACCCAGTACTTC,CASSLRQGDETQYF
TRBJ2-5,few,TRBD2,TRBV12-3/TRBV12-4,TGTGCCAGCAGTCCCTATCGGACTAGCGGGGGGGAGACCCAGTACTTC,CASSPYRTSGGETQYF
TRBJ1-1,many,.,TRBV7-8,TGTGCCAGCAGCCAGAGCCCGACACAGGCTTCGCGTGAAGCTTTCTTT,CASSQSPTQASREAFF
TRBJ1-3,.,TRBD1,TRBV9,TGTGCCAGCACCACAGGGGGCGAAAACACCATATATTTT,CASTTGGENTIYF
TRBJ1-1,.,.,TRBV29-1,TGCAGCGTTGAAAGGTCGCAGGTCCCTGAAGCTTTCTTT,CSVERSQVPEAFF
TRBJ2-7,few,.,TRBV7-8,TGTGCCAGCAGCCCATGGGGGGGGCCAAGCTCCTACGAGCAGTACTTC,CASSPWGGPSSYEQYF
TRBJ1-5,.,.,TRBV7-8,TGTGCCAGCACCCAAGGGGATTTATTCGGGCCCCAGCATTTT,CASTQGDLFGPQHF
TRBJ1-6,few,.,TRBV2,TGTGCCAGCAGTGACGAGGGCCTGAGGTCACCCCTCCACTTT,CASSDEGLRSPLHF
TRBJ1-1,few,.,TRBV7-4,TGTGCCAGCAGCTTTTCCCGGGACCGGAACACTGAAGCTTTCTTT,CASSFSRDRNTEAFF
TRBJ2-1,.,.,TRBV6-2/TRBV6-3,TGTGCCAGCAGTCCCCCAACCCTTTGGGGCAATGAGCAGTTCTTC,CASSPPTLWGNEQFF
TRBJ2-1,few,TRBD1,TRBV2,TGTGCCAGCACCCGGGACAGGGTGGAGAATGAGCAGTTCTTC,CASTRDRVENEQFF
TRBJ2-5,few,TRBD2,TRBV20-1,TGCAGTACCGAATATAGCGGGAGAGAGACCCAGTACTTC,CSTEYSGRETQYF
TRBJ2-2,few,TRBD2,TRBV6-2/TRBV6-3,TGTGCCACGCGGCGGGAGGGCCCAACCGGGGAGCTGTTTTTT,CATRREGPTGELFF
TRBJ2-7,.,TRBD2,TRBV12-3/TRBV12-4,TGTGCCAGCGGACGCCGGGGGAGGGCCGCGGTGCAGTACTTC,CASGRRGRAAVQYF
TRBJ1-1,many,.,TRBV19,TGTGCCAGTAGAAGAAGAGGGAGCCAGGGACCGAACACTGAAGCTTTCTTT,CASRRRGSQGPNTEAFF
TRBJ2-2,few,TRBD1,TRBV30,TGTGCCTGGAGCATCAAGAAATGGGGGACAGGGGGGACCGGGGAGCTGTTTTTT,CAWSIKKWGTGGTGELFF
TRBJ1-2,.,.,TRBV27,TGTGCCAGCGGGAGAGTTTACTATGGCTACACCTTC,CASGRVYYGYTF
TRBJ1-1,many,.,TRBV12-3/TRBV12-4,TGTGCCAGCAGCCGCTCCGGGCTGGACACTGAAGCTTTCTTT,CASSRSGLDTEAFF
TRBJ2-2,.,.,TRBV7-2,TGTGCCAGCAGCTTAGGTAGCCAGGGGCACACCGGGGAGCTGTTCTTT,CASSLGSQGHTGELFF
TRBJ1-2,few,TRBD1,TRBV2,TGTGCCAGCAGGGGGGACAGCTTCTATGGCTACACCTTC,CASRGDSFYGYTF
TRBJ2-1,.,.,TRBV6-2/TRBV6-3,TGTGCCAGCAGTACTAAGGGTAATTGGTACAATGAGCAGTTCTTC,CASSTKGNWYNEQFF
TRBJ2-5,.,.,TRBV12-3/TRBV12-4,TGTGCCACCGCCGCCATTAGGGGGAGGCAAGAGACCCAGTACTTC,CATAAIRGRQETQYF
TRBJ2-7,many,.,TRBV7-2,TGTGCCAGCAGCCCTTATTGGGGGGAGCAGTACTTC,CASSPYWGEQYF
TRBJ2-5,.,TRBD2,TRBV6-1,TGTGCCAGCAACTTGGGGCTAGCGGGGGAACAAGAGACCCAGTACTTC,CASNLGLAGEQETQYF
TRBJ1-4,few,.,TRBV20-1,TGCAGTGCTAGAGCCGGAATAGAAAATGAAAAACTGTTTTTT,CSARAGIENEKLFF
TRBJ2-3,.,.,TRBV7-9,TGTGCCAGCAGCATCCGACTGGCCCTTTGGGCAGATACGCAGTATTTT,CASSIRLALWADTQYF
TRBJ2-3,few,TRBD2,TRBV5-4,TGTGCCAGCAGCCACCACCCAGCGACTAGCGGGGGGGCAGCAGATACGCAGTATTTT,CASSHHPATSGGAADTQYF
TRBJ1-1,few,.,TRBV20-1,TGCAGTGCTAGCGGGGGGAGCGTTGAAGCTTTCTTT,CSASGGSVEAFF